This T cell receptor (beta chain) was sequenced for a study of Graves' ophthalmopathy and Graves' hyperthyroidism. Study-level points and caveats: Most clonotypes expanded in thyroid above 0.001 frequency were present in blood too. Stable hyperthyroidism and ophthalmopathy were told apart by a 13-signature model, which achieved just over 85% sensitivity and roughly 80% specificity.

Using RNA transcripts, the TCR beta CDR3 regions were amplified. The first round was an RT-PCR with HTBI primers, and the second round was a multiplex PCR. Each CDR3 protein gets one entry after TCRdb re-called the multiplex PCR reads with MiXCR. The sample records 650,000 to 800,000 distinct CDR3 sequences, under 50% being singletons. In its sample, this clonotype was seen once. Its target is not known. All donors with ophthalmopathy were recorded as having moderate-to-severe activity, CAS ≥3, NOSPECS ≥4 and a duration under 3 months. PBMCs came from more than 8 ml of fresh peripheral blood. The V gene's germline CDR1 is SQVTM and CDR2 ANQGSEA. The V end was cut by 8 bases, the J end by 0 bases, with 10 bases between. The CDR3 extends over 12 amino acids.

This TCR derives from an adult man with Graves' ophthalmopathy. Sequencing was done on a sample of peripheral blood. The chain employs TRBV29-1 and TRBJ1-2; D gene ambiguous. CDR3 in amino acids: CSRGKANYGYTF. CDR3 coding DNA: TGCAGCCGGGGAAAAGCTAACTATGGCTACACCTTC.